Each of the 8 T cell receptor beta chains below was sequenced from the same sample in a study of T cells in Graves' hyperthyroidism and ophthalmopathy. Amplification targeted TCR beta CDR3 regions from RNA transcripts. The study used the HTBI primer set for a first-round RT-PCR of the TCR CDR3. TCRdb reprocessed the multiplex PCR reads with MiXCR, giving one entry per CDR3 protein. The top ten clones hold 50% to 65% of a sample with under 350,000 distinct CDR3 sequences, roughly 23% of them seen once. Sequencing was performed on blood. The source is a woman between 45 and 65 years old with Graves' hyperthyroidism.

There are many counts of this clonotype. The V call is TRBV20-1, the J call TRBJ2-5; TRBD2 aligns across 10 bases. The CDR3 loop spans 16 amino acids. V dropped 3 bases and J dropped 7; count of bases not matched to a gene: 14. Germline V lookup: CDR1 DFQATT, CDR2 SNEGSKA (reference sequence). This CDR3 reads CSASMVAGGLGPTQYF. Written as DNA, the CDR3 is TGCAGTGCTAGTATGGTAGCGGGGGGACTAGGCCCGACCCAGTACTTC.

This clonotype was counted only a few times. The gene calls are TRBV6-1 and TRBJ1-6; perhaps TRBD1 as D (6 bases). V lost 0 bases to trimming and J lost 10 bases, with 13 bases between them. Germline V lookup: CDR1 MNHNS, CDR2 SASEGT. This CDR3 spans 15 amino acids. In nucleotides, the CDR3 is TGTGCCAGCAGTGAAGCGGGCAGGGGAGGATCACCCCTCCACTTT. This translates into CASSEAGRGGSPLHF.

V and J are TRBV7-9 and TRBJ2-5, with D possibly called TRBD1 or TRBD2 (5 bases each). There are 12 residues in the CDR3. The germline V gene has CDR1 SEHNR and CDR2 FQNEAQ (reference sequence). V was clipped by 2 bases and J by 6 bases, with 7 bases between them. The DNA for the CDR3 is TGTGCCAGCAGCTTACCGGGACAGACCCAGTACTTC. Residues: CASSLPGQTQYF.

This chain connects TRBV28 to TRBJ2-1; no firm D call. The CDR3 is 12 amino acids. V was clipped by 2 bases and J by 9 bases, with 8 bases between them. From germline, CDR1 is MDHEN and CDR2 SYDVKM. In DNA, the CDR3 is TGTGCCAGCAGTTTACTCCAGCCTGAGCAGTTCTTC. It translates to CASSLLQPEQFF. Filled out from reference TRBV28 and TRBJ2-1, the complete variable domain reads DVKVTQSSRYLVKRTGEKVFLECVQDMDHENMFWYRQDPGLGLRLIYFSYDVKMKEKGDIPEGYSVSREKKERFSLILESASTNQTSMYLCASSLLQPEQFFGPGTRLTVL.

The rearrangement links TRBV5-1 to TRBJ1-5; 12 positions match TRBD1. The germline V gene encodes CDR1 SGHRS and CDR2 YFSETQ. This CDR3 has 15 residues. V was pared by 2 bases and J by 6 bases, with 3 bases of the junction left unmatched. CDR3 protein: CASSLGTGGLQPQHF. The CDR3 DNA reads as TGCGCCAGCAGCTTAGGGACAGGGGGCCTTCAGCCCCAGCATTTT. Filled out from reference TRBV5-1 and TRBJ1-5, the complete variable domain reads KAGVTQTPRYLIKTRGQQVTLSCSPISGHRSVSWYQQTPGQGLQFLFEYFSETQRNKGNFPGRFSGRQFSNSRSEMNVSTLELGDSALYLCASSLGTGGLQPQHFGDGTRLSIL.

V gene TRBV10-3 combines with J gene TRBJ2-5; maybe TRBD2 (6 bases). The CDR3 spans 15 residues. Per germline, CDR1 ENHRY and CDR2 SYGVKD. The V and J ends lost 6 bases and 3 bases respectively, with 17 bases between them. The CDR3 DNA sequence: TGTGCCATCAGCTCCGGGGCTAGCGCGAAAGAGACCCAGTACTTC. Residues: CAISSGASAKETQYF.

The chain employs TRBV2 and TRBJ1-5; D not resolved. The germline gives CDR1 SNHLY, CDR2 FYNNEI. The V end lost 3 bases, the J end lost 0 bases, and 9 bases lay between the germline ends. This CDR3 is built from 15 residues. The CDR3 here is CASSDVSYSNQPQHF. CDR3 nucleotides: TGTGCCAGCAGTGATGTGTCATATAGCAATCAGCCCCAGCATTTT.

Many counts were recorded for this clonotype. V usage is TRBV12-3 or TRBV12-4 and J usage is TRBJ1-1; D unclear. The CDR3 contains 17 residues. V dropped 5 bases and J dropped 0 bases, with 19 bases sitting between them. The CDR3: CASSPFRLQRMNTEAFF. The CDR3 region has the DNA TGTGCCAGCAGTCCTTTTAGGTTACAGCGGATGAACACTGAAGCTTTCTTT.